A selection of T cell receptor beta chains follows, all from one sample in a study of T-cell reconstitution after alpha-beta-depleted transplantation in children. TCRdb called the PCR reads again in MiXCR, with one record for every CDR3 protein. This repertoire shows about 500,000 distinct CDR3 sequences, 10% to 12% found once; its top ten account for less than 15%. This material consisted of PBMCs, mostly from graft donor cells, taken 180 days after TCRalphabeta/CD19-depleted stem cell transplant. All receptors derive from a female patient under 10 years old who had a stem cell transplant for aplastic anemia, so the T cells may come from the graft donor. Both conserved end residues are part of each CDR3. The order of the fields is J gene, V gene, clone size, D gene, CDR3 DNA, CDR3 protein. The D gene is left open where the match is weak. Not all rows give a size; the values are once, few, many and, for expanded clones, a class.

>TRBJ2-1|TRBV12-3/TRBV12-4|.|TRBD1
TGTGCCAGCAGTCCGGGACAGGGCTCCGATGAGCAGTTCTTC
CASSPGQGSDEQFF
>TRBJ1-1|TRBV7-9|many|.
TGTGCCAGCAGCGATGATCCACGTACTGAAGCTTTCTTT
CASSDDPRTEAFF
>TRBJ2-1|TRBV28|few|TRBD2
TGTGCCAGCATCACAGTTTGGGGGACTAGCGGGAGGGCCCACGTTGAGCAGTTCTTC
CASITVWGTSGRAHVEQFF
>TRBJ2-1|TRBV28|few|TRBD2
TGTGCCAGCAGTTCCGGCCCTCTAGCGGGAACCTACAATGAGCAGTTCTTC
CASSSGPLAGTYNEQFF
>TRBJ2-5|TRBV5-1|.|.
TGCGCCAGCAGCTTGGGGACCCCCCAAGAGACCCAGTACTTC
CASSLGTPQETQYF
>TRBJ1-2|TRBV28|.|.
TGTGCCAGCACGTTTGTGGGTTCGTCAAGCTACACCTTC
CASTFVGSSSYTF
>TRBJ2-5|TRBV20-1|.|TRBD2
TGCAGTGCCAGGGGACTAGCCCCCGAGACCCAGTACTTC
CSARGLAPETQYF
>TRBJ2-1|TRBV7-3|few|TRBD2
TGTGCCAGCAGCTTAAGGACTAGCGGCCTCAATGAGCAGTTCTTC
CASSLRTSGLNEQFF
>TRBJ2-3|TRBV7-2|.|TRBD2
TGTGCCAGCAGCTTAGGGCCTAGCGGGACGAAAGGCACAGATACGCAGTATTTT
CASSLGPSGTKGTDTQYF
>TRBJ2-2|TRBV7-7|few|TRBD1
TGTGCCAGCAGCCCCGACACACAGGGGGAGGTCGGGGAGCTGTTTTTT
CASSPDTQGEVGELFF
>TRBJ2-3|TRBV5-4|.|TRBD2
TGTGCCAGCAGCGGAGGGACTAGCGGGAGTCGATGGCCAGATACGCAGTATTTT
CASSGGTSGSRWPDTQYF
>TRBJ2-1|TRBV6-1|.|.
TGTGCCAGCAGCGAACAGGGAGGGGGCTCCCACAATGAGCAGTTCTTC
CASSEQGGGSHNEQFF
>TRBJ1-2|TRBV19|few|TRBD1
TGTGCCAGTAGTCCCCGGGGGACAGGGTACACTAACTATGGCTACACCTTC
CASSPRGTGYTNYGYTF
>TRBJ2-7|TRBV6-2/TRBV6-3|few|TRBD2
TGTGCCAGCAGTTATAGAGGGAGCGGGACGGGCGCAAAGGCCTACGAGCAGTACTTC
CASSYRGSGTGAKAYEQYF
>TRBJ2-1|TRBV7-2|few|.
TGTGCCAGCAGCGTAGGCCGGGGCCCCAACGAGCAGTTCTTC
CASSVGRGPNEQFF
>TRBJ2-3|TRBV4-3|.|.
TGCGCCAGCAGCCAAGAATCGGGTGCGGGAACTAGCACAGATACGCAGTATTTT
CASSQESGAGTSTDTQYF
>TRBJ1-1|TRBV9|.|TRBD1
TGTGCCAGCAGCGTAGTGGAGGGAGGACAGGGGAACACTGAAGCTTTCTTT
CASSVVEGGQGNTEAFF
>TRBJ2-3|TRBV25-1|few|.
TGTGCCAGCCGACCCTCGGGCACAGATACGCAGTATTTT
CASRPSGTDTQYF